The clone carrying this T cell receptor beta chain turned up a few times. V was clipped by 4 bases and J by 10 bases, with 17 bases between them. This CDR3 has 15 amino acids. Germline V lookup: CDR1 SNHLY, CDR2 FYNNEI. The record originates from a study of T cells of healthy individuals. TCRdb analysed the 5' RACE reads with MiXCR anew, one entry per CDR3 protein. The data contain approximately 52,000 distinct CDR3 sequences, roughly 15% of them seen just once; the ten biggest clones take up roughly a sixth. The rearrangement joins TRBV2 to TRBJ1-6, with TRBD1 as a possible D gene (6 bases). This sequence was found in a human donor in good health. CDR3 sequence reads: CASSVIEGGQSPLHF. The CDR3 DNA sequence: TGTGCCAGCAGTGTAATCGAGGGGGGTCAGTCACCCCTCCACTTT. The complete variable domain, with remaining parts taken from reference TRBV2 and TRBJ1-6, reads EPEVTQTPSHQVTQMGQEVILRCVPISNHLYFYWYRQILGQKVEFLVSFYNNEISEKSEIFDDQFSVERPDGSNFTLKIRSTKLEDSAMYFCASSVIEGGQSPLHFGNGTRLTVT.